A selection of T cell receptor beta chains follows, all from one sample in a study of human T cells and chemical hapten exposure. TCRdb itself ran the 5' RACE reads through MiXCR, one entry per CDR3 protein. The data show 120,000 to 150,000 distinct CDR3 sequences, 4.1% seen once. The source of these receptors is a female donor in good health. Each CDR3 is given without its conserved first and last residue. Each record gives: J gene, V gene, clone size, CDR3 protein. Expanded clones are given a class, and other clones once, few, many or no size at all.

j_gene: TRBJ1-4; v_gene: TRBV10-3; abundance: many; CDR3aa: AISVQGLSTNEKLF
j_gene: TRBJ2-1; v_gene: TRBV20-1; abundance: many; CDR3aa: SARDYTGLAGTGNEQF
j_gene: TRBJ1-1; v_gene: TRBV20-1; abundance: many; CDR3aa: SWVRGYDTEAF
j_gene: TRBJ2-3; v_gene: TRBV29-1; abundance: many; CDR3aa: SVEGGRGADTQY
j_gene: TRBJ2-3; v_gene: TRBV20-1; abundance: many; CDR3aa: SAPSGVRTDTQY
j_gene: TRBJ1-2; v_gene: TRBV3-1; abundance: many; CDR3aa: ASSPGGRSSGYT
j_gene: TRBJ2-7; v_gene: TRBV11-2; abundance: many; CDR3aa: ASSFNRDTYEQY
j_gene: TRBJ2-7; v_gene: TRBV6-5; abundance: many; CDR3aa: ASSNGLLGAYEQY
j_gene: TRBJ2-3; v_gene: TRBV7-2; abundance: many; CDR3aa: ASRPLGGSSTDTQY
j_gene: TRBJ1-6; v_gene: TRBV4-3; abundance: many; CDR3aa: ASSQDVEAGDNSPLH
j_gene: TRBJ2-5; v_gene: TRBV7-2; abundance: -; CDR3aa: ASSRSGGASGVETQY
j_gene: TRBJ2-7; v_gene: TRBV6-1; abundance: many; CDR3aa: ASSEDSTGSYEQY
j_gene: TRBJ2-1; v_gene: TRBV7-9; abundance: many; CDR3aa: ASSSPPNEQF
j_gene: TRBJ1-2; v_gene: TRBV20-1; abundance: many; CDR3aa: SARTGYGYT
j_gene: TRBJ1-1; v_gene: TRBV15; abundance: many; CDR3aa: STSRVGGFTEAF
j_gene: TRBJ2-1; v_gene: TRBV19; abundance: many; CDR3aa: ASSPGTAKSNEQF
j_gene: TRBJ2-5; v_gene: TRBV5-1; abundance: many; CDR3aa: ASSLLMRETQY
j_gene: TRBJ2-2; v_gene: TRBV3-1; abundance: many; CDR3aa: ASSTFFQKNTGELF
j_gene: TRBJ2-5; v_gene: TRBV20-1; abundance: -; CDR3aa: SARTSGECRRAQY
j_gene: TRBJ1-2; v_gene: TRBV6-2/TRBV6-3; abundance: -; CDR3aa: ASTKTGGASLYGYT
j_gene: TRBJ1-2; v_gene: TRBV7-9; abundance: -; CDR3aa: ASSPRGTNLGVSGYT
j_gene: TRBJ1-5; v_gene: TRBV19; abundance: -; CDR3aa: ASSIGGQGRQPQH
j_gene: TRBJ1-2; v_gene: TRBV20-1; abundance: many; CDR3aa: SAQLIRANYGYT
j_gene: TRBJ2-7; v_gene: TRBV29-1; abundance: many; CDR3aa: SVVGGQYEQY